The 11 T cell receptor beta chains below come from one sample, sequenced in a study of T cell responses to AZD1222 COVID-19 vaccine. The data were produced by immunoSEQ multiplex PCR, yet TCRdb's version contains in-frame clones alone and is incomplete. The sample holds some 130,000 clones, roughly 91% seen once. Sequenced material: peripheral blood, taken 28 days after the second AZD1222 dose. These receptors all stem from an adult who received the AZD1222 COVID-19 vaccine.

A single count supports this clone. In DNA form, the CDR3 reads TGTGCCAGCAGCCAAGAGGCGGCTTCTCTGGTAGCTTTCTTT. Its protein product is CASSQEAASLVAFF. The chain carries TRBV14 and TRBJ1-1; D not certain. The CDR3 is 14 amino acids. The germline V and J ends were trimmed by 0 bases and 10 bases, with 15 bases remaining between them. Germline loops: CDR1 SGHDN, CDR2 FVKESK.

The J gene is TRBJ1-2, the V gene TRBV3-1 (or the pseudogene TRBV3-2); D ambiguous. CDR1 is LGHDT and CDR2 is YNNKEL in the germline V gene (reference sequence). The CDR3 spans 17 residues. The V end lost 0 bases, the J end lost 3 bases, and 17 bases lay between the germline ends. CDR3 amino acids: CASSQEFWTLSDYGYTF. The CDR3 DNA is TGTGCCAGCAGCCAAGAGTTCTGGACTCTATCGGACTATGGCTACACCTTC.

This chain connects TRBV30 to TRBJ1-6; D is perhaps TRBD1 (5 bases). There are 14 residues in the CDR3. Per germline, CDR1 GTSNPN and CDR2 SVGIG (reference sequence). The V end lost 4 bases, the J end lost 5 bases, and 12 bases lay between the germline ends. CDR3 nucleotides: TGTGCCTGGACTGGAGGGGTGAATAATTCACCCCTCCACTTT. Translated, it gives CAWTGGVNNSPLHF. The whole variable domain, filled in from reference TRBV30 and TRBJ1-6, reads SQTIHQWPATLVQPVGSPLSLECTVEGTSNPNLYWYRQAAGRGLQLLFYSVGIGQISSEVPQNLSASRPQDRQFILSSKKLLLSDSGFYLCAWTGGVNNSPLHFGNGTRLTVT.

The J gene is TRBJ1-3, the V gene TRBV3-1 (or the pseudogene TRBV3-2); D remains unclear. Per germline, CDR1 LGHDT and CDR2 YNNKEL (reference sequence). Trimming removed 0 bases from V and 4 bases from J, with 10 bases in between. This CDR3 spans 15 amino acids. The chain's CDR3 is CASSQDRVSGNTIYF. CDR3 DNA sequence: TGTGCCAGCAGCCAAGATAGGGTCAGCGGAAACACCATATATTTT.

The V gene is TRBV9, the J gene TRBJ2-6; no firm D call. The CDR3 is made up of 15 amino acids. V was clipped by 0 bases and J by 1 base, with 5 bases between them. The germline V gene encodes CDR1 SGDLS and CDR2 YYNGEE. CDR3 DNA: TGTGCCAGCAGCGTAGTAGGTTCTGGGGCCAACGTCCTGACTTTC. The encoded protein is CASSVVGSGANVLTF.

In this sample, this clone turned up a few times. The chain carries TRBV30 and TRBJ1-2; D not resolved. Germline loops: CDR1 GTSNPN, CDR2 SVGIG (reference sequence). This CDR3 is built from 15 residues. V was pared by 1 base and J by 4 bases, with 16 bases between. Here the CDR3 reads CAWSGSLLPSYGYTF. The CDR3 coding sequence is TGTGCCTGGAGTGGCTCCCTCCTTCCCTCCTATGGCTACACCTTC. Together with reference TRBV30 and TRBJ1-2, the CDR3 gives the full variable domain: SQTIHQWPATLVQPVGSPLSLECTVEGTSNPNLYWYRQAAGRGLQLLFYSVGIGQISSEVPQNLSASRPQDRQFILSSKKLLLSDSGFYLCAWSGSLLPSYGYTFGSGTRLTVV.

J is TRBJ1-2 and V is TRBV4-1, with D unclear. CDR1 is MGHRA and CDR2 is YSYEKL in the germline V gene. With 1 base removed from V and 8 bases from J, the gap between germline ends came to 11 bases. The CDR3 is 13 residues long. This CDR3 is CASSQGALGGYTF. Written as DNA, the CDR3 is TGCGCCAGCAGCCAAGGGGCTCTGGGGGGCTACACCTTC.

V and J are TRBV4-1 and TRBJ1-3, with D perhaps TRBD1 (5 bases). CDR1 and CDR2 from the germline V gene are MGHRA and YSYEKL. The CDR3 is 14 residues long. The germline V and J ends were trimmed by 4 bases and 4 bases, with 11 bases remaining between them. Written as DNA, the CDR3 is TGCGCCAGCAGCCCCAACGCAGGGGGAAACACCATATATTTT. Protein: CASSPNAGGNTIYF.

The V call is TRBV5-6, the J call TRBJ2-1; tentatively, D is TRBD2 (5 bases). Germline V gives CDR1 SGHDT, CDR2 YYEEEE. The CDR3 extends over 15 amino acids. Between the trimmed V and J ends, which lost 4 bases and 0 bases, there was a span of 11 bases. The CDR3 here is CASSPQGSSYNEQFF. The CDR3 nucleotides read TGTGCCAGCAGCCCCCAAGGGAGCTCCTACAATGAGCAGTTCTTC.

CDR3 coding DNA: TGTGCCAGCAGCTTAGAGAACAGGGTCTATGGCTACACCTTC. Protein: CASSLENRVYGYTF. The chain has TRBV7-2 and TRBJ1-2; possibly TRBD1 for D (6 bases). Trimming shortened V by 1 base and J by 4 bases, and 10 bases separated the two germline ends. Germline V gives CDR1 SGHTA, CDR2 FQGNSA. CDR3 length: 14 residues. Full variable domain (missing parts from reference TRBV7-2 and TRBJ1-2): GAGVSQSPSNKVTEKGKDVELRCDPISGHTALYWYRQSLGQGLEFLIYFQGNSAPDKSGLPSDRFSAERTGGSVSTLTIQRTQQEDSAVYLCASSLENRVYGYTFGSGTRLTVV.

This sequence joins TRBV19 and TRBJ2-3; unclear D gene. Trimming removed 2 bases at V and 1 base at J, with 4 bases between. The CDR3 consists of 13 residues. CDR1 and CDR2 from the germline V gene are LNHDA and SQIVND (reference sequence). The CDR3 DNA follows: TGTGCCAGTAGTATAACCGGCACAGATACGCAGTATTTT. Translation: CASSITGTDTQYF.